These 14 T cell receptor beta chains share one sample of origin, sequenced in a study of cytotoxic CD8 clonotypes in ibrutinib-treated CLL. The data were produced by immunoSEQ multiplex PCR, yet TCRdb's version contains in-frame clones alone and is incomplete. Of approximately 120,000 clones detected, approximately 58% appear once; the ten largest clones hold 37%. This sample comprised PBMCs, obtained after 24 months of ibrutinib treatment. The receptors shown here come from a human donor with chronic lymphocytic leukemia.

This chain uses TRBV19 with TRBJ2-7; either TRBD1 or TRBD2 may supply D (7 bases each). CDR1 is LNHDA, CDR2 SQIVND, per germline (reference sequence). The CDR3 has 13 residues. V gave up 10 bases and J gave up 6 bases, with 19 bases separating them. This chain's CDR3 is CATAAREGAEQYF. CDR3 coding DNA: TGTGCCACCGCCGCCAGGGAGGGGGCCGAGCAGTACTTC.

This sequence joins TRBV6-1 and TRBJ2-4; unclear D gene. The CDR3 loop spans 14 amino acids. The germline V and J ends were trimmed by 4 bases and 0 bases, with 7 bases remaining between them. CDR1 and CDR2 from the germline V gene are MNHNS and SASEGT. This CDR3 is CASSGILAKNIQYF. The CDR3 DNA follows: TGTGCCAGCAGTGGAATCTTAGCCAAAAACATTCAGTACTTC.

Only a few counts were recorded for this clone. The chain has TRBV9 and TRBJ2-1; 9 bases align to TRBD1. The CDR3 has 15 residues. J gave up 9 bases and V 2 bases, and 9 bases lay outside the gene matches. Germline loops: CDR1 SGDLS, CDR2 YYNGEE. Here the CDR3 DNA reads TGTGCCAGCAGCGTCAGGGACAGGGAGCACACTGAGCAGTTCTTC. Residues: CASSVRDREHTEQFF.

This clone came up a few times. The genes are TRBV15 and TRBJ2-2; D unresolved. Trimming shortened V by 5 bases and J by 6 bases, and 7 bases separated the two germline ends. This CDR3 is built from 12 residues. Per germline, CDR1 LNHNV and CDR2 YYDKDF (reference sequence). In nucleotides, the CDR3 is TGTGCCACCAGCCCATCGCCCGGGGAGCTGTTTTTT. As protein: CATSPSPGELFF.

The table lists this clone with a count of one. The V and J genes are TRBV30 and TRBJ1-1; D possibly corresponds to TRBD1 (6 bases). The germline CDR1 and CDR2 sequences are GTSNPN and SVGIG (reference sequence). This CDR3 has 17 residues. The V end lost 3 bases, the J end lost 1 base, and 21 bases lay between the germline ends. The CDR3 sequence: CAWRRGRISEQNTEAFF. The CDR3 nucleotides are TGTGCCTGGAGACGGGGGCGGATTTCCGAACAGAACACTGAAGCTTTCTTT.

The rearrangement uses TRBV7-2 and TRBJ2-6, with 8 bases lining up with TRBD2. In germline, CDR1 is SGHTA, CDR2 FQGNSA. The length of the CDR3 is 15 residues. V shed 5 bases and J 4 bases; nucleotides not matched to a gene: 4. This chain's CDR3 is CASSLGGAGANVLTF. The DNA for the CDR3 is TGTGCCAGCAGCCTCGGGGGGGCCGGGGCCAACGTCCTGACTTTC.

V gene TRBV11-2 combines with J gene TRBJ2-6; TRBD1 matches at 11 bases. V gave up 5 bases and J gave up 3 bases; unmatched junction bases: 9. Germline V gene lookup returns CDR1 SGHAT and CDR2 FQNNGV. The length of the CDR3 is 18 residues. Written as DNA, the CDR3 is TGTGCCAGCAGCCCACGGACAGGGGGCTCGGGTGGGGCCAACGTCCTGACTTTC. It encodes CASSPRTGGSGGANVLTF.

This clone was picked up a small number of times. The chain has TRBV19 and TRBJ1-6, with TRBD1 as a possible D gene (5 bases). V lost 8 bases, J lost 3 bases, and 8 bases lay in between. Germline assignment: CDR1 LNHDA and CDR2 SQIVND (reference sequence). This CDR3 has 13 residues. The CDR3 region has the DNA TGTGCCAGTGCGGACAACTATAATTCACCCCTCCACTTT. This encodes CASADNYNSPLHF.

The chain combines TRBV7-9 with TRBJ1-6, with D perhaps matching TRBD1 (5 bases). The CDR3 runs 14 residues. Per the germline V gene, CDR1 is SEHNR and CDR2 is FQNEAQ (reference sequence). V was shortened by 5 bases and J by 10 bases, with 15 bases between the two germline ends. This CDR3 reads CASSRGRDRSPLHF. For the CDR3, the DNA is TGTGCCAGCAGCCGGGGCAGGGACCGATCACCCCTCCACTTT.

This clone occurred a few times. The chain joins TRBV4-2 to TRBJ1-3; 8 nucleotides agree with TRBD1. This CDR3 comprises 14 residues. Germline CDR1 reads LGHNA; CDR2 reads YNFKEQ. With V trimmed by 1 base and J by 7 bases, 3 bases remained unmatched. In nucleotides, the CDR3 is TGTGCCAGCAGCCAAGGACAGGGGTGGAACACCATATATTTT. Protein product: CASSQGQGWNTIYF.

V gene TRBV19 combines with J gene TRBJ2-3; the match to TRBD1 covers 7 bases. Germline-derived CDR1 and CDR2 are LNHDA and SQIVND (reference sequence). This CDR3 spans 14 amino acids. Germline trimming cut 6 bases from V and 4 bases from J; bases unmatched to any gene: 7. This chain's CDR3 is CASREGGGADTQYF. Here the CDR3 DNA reads TGTGCCAGTAGAGAAGGGGGCGGCGCAGATACGCAGTATTTT.

This clone was detected only a few times. This sequence joins TRBV6-1 and TRBJ2-5; D possibly corresponds to TRBD1 (7 bases). There are 13 residues in the CDR3. CDR1 MNHNS and CDR2 SASEGT come from the germline V gene. Trimming stripped 8 bases from V and 1 base from J, with 11 bases between. For the CDR3, the DNA is TGTGCCAGCTCCCAGGGGGGCCAAGAGACCCAGTACTTC. Translated, it gives CASSQGGQETQYF.

The chain carries TRBV6-1 and TRBJ1-6; D possibly corresponds to TRBD1 (5 bases). The germline CDR1 and CDR2 sequences are MNHNS and SASEGT. V shed 2 bases and J shed 7 bases, with 15 bases lying between them. The CDR3 runs to 16 residues. This CDR3 is CASSERERGGNSPLHF. CDR3 coding DNA: TGTGCCAGCAGTGAAAGGGAGAGGGGAGGGAATTCACCCCTCCACTTT.

This clone was counted only a few times. V usage is TRBV18 and J usage is TRBJ2-1, with 14 bases matching TRBD2. The germline V gene has CDR1 KGHSH and CDR2 LQKENI. V dropped 1 base and J dropped 3; count of bases not matched to a gene: 2. This CDR3 is built from 17 residues. CDR3 in amino acids: CASSPRTSGGNYNEQFF. The CDR3 nucleotides read TGTGCCAGCTCACCACGGACTAGCGGGGGGAACTACAATGAGCAGTTCTTC.